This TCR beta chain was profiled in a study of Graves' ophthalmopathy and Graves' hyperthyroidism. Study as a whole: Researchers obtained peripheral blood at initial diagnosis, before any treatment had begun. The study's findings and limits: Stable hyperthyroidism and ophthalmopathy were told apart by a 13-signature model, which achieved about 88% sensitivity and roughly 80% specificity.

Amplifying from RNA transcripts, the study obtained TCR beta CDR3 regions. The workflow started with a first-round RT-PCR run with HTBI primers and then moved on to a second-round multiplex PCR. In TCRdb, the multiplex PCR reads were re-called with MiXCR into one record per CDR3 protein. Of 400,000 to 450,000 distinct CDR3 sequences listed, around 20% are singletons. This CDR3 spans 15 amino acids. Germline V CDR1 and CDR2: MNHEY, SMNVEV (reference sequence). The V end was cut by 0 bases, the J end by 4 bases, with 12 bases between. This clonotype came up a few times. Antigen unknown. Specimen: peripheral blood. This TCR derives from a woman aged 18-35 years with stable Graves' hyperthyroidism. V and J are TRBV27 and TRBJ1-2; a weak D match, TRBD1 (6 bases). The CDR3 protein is CASSLSGGHTYGYTF. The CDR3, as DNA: TGTGCCAGCAGTTTATCGGGGGGACATACCTATGGCTACACCTTC.